This TCR beta chain was sequenced for a study of blood T cell repertoires in COVID-19. At the level of the study: Sites in the United States, Italy and Spain provided acute and convalescent COVID-19 samples.

Assay used: immunoSEQ multiplex PCR; TCRdb lists only in-frame clones, some missing. The sample contains under 110,000 clones, almost 95% of which appear only once. Per germline, CDR1 MNHEY and CDR2 SMNVEV (reference sequence). There are 14 residues in the CDR3. Deletions cut 2 bases from V and 7 bases from J, with 12 bases between. This clonotype was sampled from a man in his forties or fifties with active COVID-19. The source material was peripheral blood. The J gene is TRBJ2-1, the V gene TRBV27; tentative D call: TRBD1 (5 bases). CDR3 loop: CASSLVRAENEQFF. For the CDR3, the DNA is TGTGCCAGCAGTTTAGTCAGGGCGGAGAATGAGCAGTTCTTC.